This T cell receptor (beta chain) derives from a study of shared clonotypes between healthy human individuals. Whole-study results and caveats: Having only a few donors restricted how much genetic and exposure-history diversity was captured. When compared with the clonotypes that were shared by all four sorted-subset donors, the non-shared clonotypes turned out to have lower generation probabilities.

The protocol was immunoSEQ multiplex PCR, while the TCRdb copy is restricted to in-frame clones and leaves out a portion. The repertoire holds under 550,000 clones, with roughly 95% as singletons. As for this clone: The antigen is unknown.

Sequencing was performed on naive CD4+ T cells sorted from blood. Subset noted: CD45RA+ positively selected. The TCR comes from a woman in her thirties in good health.

CDR3 sequence (DNA): TGTGCCAGCAGTTCGTCTTACCGGGACACCGAAAAACTGTTTTTT. Translated: CASSSSYRDTEKLFF. The rearrangement uses TRBV28 and TRBJ1-4; D possibly corresponds to TRBD1 (6 bases). The V end was cut by 4 bases, the J end by 8 bases, with 17 bases between. Germline V gives CDR1 MDHEN, CDR2 SYDVKM. The CDR3 is 15 amino acids.